What follows are 29 T cell receptor beta chains derived from one specimen sequenced in a study of OX40 agonist ivuxolimab in advanced cancers. Only in-frame clones appear in the TCRdb table, and some are missing; sequencing was by immunoSEQ multiplex PCR. The profile shows around 36,000 clones, about 88% of them singletons. The sample was CD4+ or CD8+ T cells sorted from blood, taken in a trial of the OX40 agonist ivuxolimab. Receptor source: an adult with an advanced solid tumor such as melanoma, head and neck, liver or kidney cancer.

The chain carries TRBV13 and TRBJ2-7, with TRBD1 matching 7 bases. This CDR3 region has 15 residues. Trimming took 5 bases from V and 4 from J; bases not matched to a gene: 11. Germline values: CDR1 PRHDT, CDR2 FYEKMQ (reference sequence). The DNA of the CDR3 is TGTGCCAGCAGCCTACAACAGGGGCTAGGTTACGAGCAGTACTTC. It encodes CASSLQQGLGYEQYF.

This chain connects TRBV5-1 to TRBJ2-1; D assignment may be TRBD1 or TRBD2 (5 bases each). Per germline, CDR1 SGHRS and CDR2 YFSETQ. The CDR3 has 17 residues. The V end was cut by 4 bases, the J end by 0 bases, with 17 bases between. DNA of the CDR3: TGCGCCAGCAGCCCGGTAGACTGGGGGAGCTCCTACAATGAGCAGTTCTTC. Translation: CASSPVDWGSSYNEQFF. Together with reference TRBV5-1 and TRBJ2-1, the CDR3 gives the full variable domain: KAGVTQTPRYLIKTRGQQVTLSCSPISGHRSVSWYQQTPGQGLQFLFEYFSETQRNKGNFPGRFSGRQFSNSRSEMNVSTLELGDSALYLCASSPVDWGSSYNEQFFGPGTRLTVL.

As concerns this clone: Other DNA sequences from this sample encode an identical CDR3 as well. The CDR3 sequence: CASGLSMGQAYEQYF. CDR3 DNA sequence: TGTGCTAGTGGTTTGTCAATGGGGCAAGCCTACGAGCAGTACTTC. V gene TRBV12-5 combines with J gene TRBJ2-7; D might be TRBD1 (5 bases). CDR1 and CDR2 (germline): LGHNT, FRNRAP. V was cut by 2 bases and J by 2 bases, with 13 bases left in between. CDR3 length: 15 residues.

V gene TRBV19 combines with J gene TRBJ1-1; D is perhaps TRBD1 (6 bases). Germline V lookup: CDR1 LNHDA, CDR2 SQIVND (reference sequence). The V and J ends lost 0 bases and 4 bases respectively, with 15 bases between them. The CDR3 is made up of 16 amino acids. CDR3 protein: CASSIDAGGVRTEAFF. CDR3 bases: TGTGCCAGTAGTATAGATGCCGGGGGCGTCCGCACTGAAGCTTTCTTT. The variable domain in full, with the rest retrieved from reference TRBV19 and TRBJ1-1, is DGGITQSPKYLFRKEGQNVTLSCEQNLNHDAMYWYRQDPGQGLRLIYYSQIVNDFQKGDIAEGYSVSREKKESFPLTVTSAQKNPTAFYLCASSIDAGGVRTEAFFGQGTRLTVV.

The V and J genes are TRBV27 and TRBJ2-3; D may correspond to TRBD1 or TRBD2 (5 bases each). V was cut by 1 base and J by 2 bases, with 7 bases left in between. CDR3 length: 14 amino acids. The germline gives CDR1 MNHEY, CDR2 SMNVEV (reference sequence). Written as DNA, the CDR3 is TGTGCCAGCAGTTTATGGGGGACCACAGATACGCAGTATTTT. Encoded protein: CASSLWGTTDTQYF.

This clone was recorded only once. The J gene is TRBJ2-2, the V gene TRBV4-3; tentatively, D is TRBD2 (6 bases). V gave up 3 bases and J gave up 7 bases, with 15 bases separating them. Per the germline V gene, CDR1 is LGHNA and CDR2 is YSLEER. The CDR3 is made up of 15 amino acids. CDR3 amino acids: CASSHAQEGNGELFF. DNA of the CDR3: TGCGCCAGCAGCCATGCTCAGGAGGGAAACGGGGAGCTGTTTTTT.

V gene TRBV6-1 combines with J gene TRBJ2-1; unclear D gene. The germline CDR1 and CDR2 sequences are MNHNS and SASEGT. CDR3 length: 15 amino acids. Between the trimmed V and J ends, which lost 4 bases and 0 bases, there was a span of 10 bases. CDR3 sequence reads: CASSGEQSSYNEQFF. For the CDR3, the DNA is TGTGCCAGCAGTGGGGAACAGAGCTCCTACAATGAGCAGTTCTTC.

The rearrangement joins TRBV2 to TRBJ2-1; 9 positions match TRBD2. Looked up from germline, CDR1 is SNHLY and CDR2 is FYNNEI. This CDR3 spans 15 amino acids. Germline trimming cut 4 bases from V and 7 bases from J; bases unmatched to any gene: 8. In DNA, the CDR3 is TGTGCCAGCAGTGCGGTGCCTAGCGGGGCGAATGAGCAGTTCTTC. Protein product: CASSAVPSGANEQFF.

The chain combines TRBV9 with TRBJ2-7; possibly TRBD1 for D (5 bases). Trimming pared 5 bases from V and 0 bases from J, leaving 12 bases between. Germline CDR1 reads SGDLS; CDR2 reads YYNGEE. There are 14 residues in the CDR3. The CDR3 is CASSGAESSYEQYF. DNA of the CDR3: TGTGCCAGCAGTGGGGCCGAGAGCTCCTACGAGCAGTACTTC.

The rearrangement links TRBV6-1 to TRBJ2-7, with TRBD1 identical over 7 bases. Germline CDR1 reads MNHNS; CDR2 reads SASEGT. Trimming at V came to 7 bases and at J to 2 bases, leaving 11 bases not matched to a gene. CDR3 length: 15 residues. The CDR3 coding sequence is TGTGCCAGCAACTACAGACAGGGTGGGGCCTACGAGCAGTACTTC. Encoded protein: CASNYRQGGAYEQYF.

This rearrangement joins TRBV5-5 to TRBJ2-1; TRBD1 might be the D (6 bases). Trimming removed 2 bases from V and 5 bases from J, with 23 bases in between. CDR1 is SGHKS, CDR2 YYEKEE, per germline (reference sequence). The CDR3 extends over 18 amino acids. The CDR3 here is CASSFYVAETNRDNEQFF. The CDR3 nucleotides are TGTGCCAGCAGCTTTTATGTCGCAGAGACTAACAGGGACAATGAGCAGTTCTTC.

This chain's CDR3 is CASSWGGGYEQFF. Written as DNA, the CDR3 is TGTGCCAGCAGCTGGGGGGGAGGATATGAGCAGTTCTTC. The rearrangement uses TRBV6-5 and TRBJ2-1; 7 nucleotides agree with TRBD2. The CDR3 totals 13 residues. CDR1 MNHEY and CDR2 SVGAGI come from the germline V gene. The V and J ends lost 6 bases and 8 bases, in that order; junction bases with no gene match: 7.

J is TRBJ2-7 and V is TRBV11-2, with D uncertain. Germline V gene sequence: CDR1 SGHAT, CDR2 FQNNGV. Deletions cut 4 bases from V and 3 bases from J, with 13 bases between. The CDR3 length is 14 residues. The CDR3 region has the DNA TGTGCCAGCAGCTGGGCACCCAATGACTACGAGCAGTACTTC. It yields the protein CASSWAPNDYEQYF. The complete variable domain, with remaining parts taken from reference TRBV11-2 and TRBJ2-7, reads EAGVAQSPRYKIIEKRQSVAFWCNPISGHATLYWYQQILGQGPKLLIQFQNNGVVDDSQLPKDRFSAERLKGVDSTLKIQPAKLEDSAVYLCASSWAPNDYEQYFGPGTRLTVT.

V is TRBV11-2 and J is TRBJ2-1, with D tentatively TRBD1 (5 bases). Trimming shortened V by 3 bases and J by 5 bases, and 11 bases separated the two germline ends. The CDR3 sequence is 14 residues long. Looked up from germline, CDR1 is SGHAT and CDR2 is FQNNGV. The CDR3 sequence is CASSFGHGDNEQFF. In nucleotides, the CDR3 is TGTGCCAGCAGCTTTGGACATGGGGACAATGAGCAGTTCTTC. Drawing the rest from reference TRBV11-2 and TRBJ2-1, the complete variable domain is EAGVAQSPRYKIIEKRQSVAFWCNPISGHATLYWYQQILGQGPKLLIQFQNNGVVDDSQLPKDRFSAERLKGVDSTLKIQPAKLEDSAVYLCASSFGHGDNEQFFGPGTRLTVL.

This rearrangement joins TRBV6-4 to TRBJ2-1, with 12 nucleotides matching TRBD2. The CDR3 has 15 amino acids. Looked up from germline, CDR1 is MRHNA and CDR2 is SNTAGT. The V and J ends lost 4 bases and 8 bases, in that order; junction bases with no gene match: 6. This CDR3 reads CASSASSGGVDEQFF. DNA of the CDR3: TGTGCCAGCAGTGCCTCTAGCGGGGGGGTCGATGAGCAGTTCTTC.

The chain employs TRBV7-2 and TRBJ1-1; 11 nucleotides line up with TRBD1. Trimming at V came to 3 bases and at J to 7 bases, leaving 7 bases not matched to a gene. The CDR3 sequence is 15 residues long. Germline V gene data show CDR1 as SGHTA and CDR2 as FQGNSA. CDR3 bases: TGTGCCAGCAGCTTTCCGGGACAGGGGGTAATTGAAGCTTTCTTT. Residues: CASSFPGQGVIEAFF.

This clone is categorized as medium-sized. The chain is built from TRBV27 and TRBJ1-1; 12 bases line up with TRBD1. CDR1 and CDR2 from the germline V gene are MNHEY and SMNVEV (reference sequence). V trimming: 7 bases; J trimming: 4 bases; junction bases outside the gene matches: 13. This CDR3 contains 17 residues. CDR3 residues: CASIPLGTGGRGTEAFF. The DNA for the CDR3 is TGTGCCAGCATACCCCTCGGGACAGGGGGCAGGGGCACTGAAGCTTTCTTT.

The V and J genes are TRBV19 and TRBJ2-7; D uncertain. Germline loops: CDR1 LNHDA, CDR2 SQIVND (reference sequence). The CDR3 runs to 13 residues. V lost 5 bases and J 7 bases, leaving 15 bases between the germline ends. The CDR3: CASSLTPLGEQYF. As DNA, the CDR3 is TGTGCCAGTAGTCTGACTCCCCTGGGGGAGCAGTACTTC. The variable domain in full, completed from reference TRBV19 and TRBJ2-7, reads DGGITQSPKYLFRKEGQNVTLSCEQNLNHDAMYWYRQDPGQGLRLIYYSQIVNDFQKGDIAEGYSVSREKKESFPLTVTSAQKNPTAFYLCASSLTPLGEQYFGPGTRLTVT.

The CDR3 DNA reads as TGTGCCAGCAGCCCTCAGGGGGGGGATGGCTACACCTTC. This sequence encodes CASSPQGGDGYTF. This chain joins TRBV27 and TRBJ1-2, with 7 positions matching TRBD1. The CDR3 contains 13 residues. In germline, CDR1 is MNHEY, CDR2 SMNVEV (reference sequence). V was pared by 6 bases and J by 6 bases, with 7 bases of the junction left unmatched.

This clone came up a few times. The chain is built from TRBV7-9 and TRBJ2-7; D unclear. The V and J ends lost 5 bases and 3 bases respectively, with 5 bases between them. CDR3 size: 11 residues. The germline V gene has CDR1 SEHNR and CDR2 FQNEAQ (reference sequence). CDR3 bases: TGTGCCAGCAGCCCCGACTACGAGCAGTACTTC. Residues: CASSPDYEQYF.

This clone appeared once. The rearrangement uses TRBV4-1 and TRBJ1-6, with 7 bases aligning to TRBD1. Germline V CDR1 and CDR2: MGHRA, YSYEKL. J lost 10 bases, V lost 0 bases, and 6 bases had no gene match. The CDR3 extends over 15 amino acids. CDR3 loop: CASSQENRGSSPLHF. DNA for the CDR3: TGCGCCAGCAGCCAAGAGAACAGGGGATCGTCACCCCTCCACTTT.

The rearrangement joins TRBV15 to TRBJ1-5, with TRBD1 matching over 9 bases. In germline, CDR1 is LNHNV, CDR2 YYDKDF (reference sequence). There are 15 residues in the CDR3. V trimming: 6 bases; J trimming: 5 bases; junction bases outside the gene matches: 8. CDR3 bases: TGTGCCACCAGAACGGACAGGGGAATGGATCAGCCCCAGCATTTT. This codes for CATRTDRGMDQPQHF.

This chain links TRBV29-1 with TRBJ1-2; D unclear. V dropped 5 bases and J dropped 8 bases, with 18 bases sitting between them. CDR1 is SQVTM, CDR2 ANQGSEA, per germline. CDR3 length equals 13 residues. Here the CDR3 reads CSVRPDFMGGYTF. The CDR3 DNA reads as TGCAGCGTTCGACCTGATTTTATGGGCGGCTACACCTTC.

The chain is built from TRBV6-1 and TRBJ1-5; TRBD1 is a possible D gene (5 bases). The germline CDR1 and CDR2 sequences are MNHNS and SASEGT. The V end lost 10 bases, the J end lost 5 bases, and 6 bases lay between the germline ends. This CDR3 contains 10 residues. The CDR3 nucleotides are TGTGCCACGGGGCATCAGCCCCAGCATTTT. Protein product: CATGHQPQHF.

The table lists this clone with a count of one. The chain employs TRBV9 and TRBJ2-3, with 11 bases fitting TRBD2. Germline assignment: CDR1 SGDLS and CDR2 YYNGEE. This CDR3 is 16 amino acids long. V lost 3 bases to trimming and J lost 4 bases; unmatched junction nucleotides: 7. The CDR3 sequence is CASSALAGGSADTQYF. As DNA, the CDR3 is TGTGCCAGCAGCGCTCTAGCGGGGGGCTCCGCAGATACGCAGTATTTT.

V is TRBV7-8 and J is TRBJ1-1; perhaps TRBD1 as D (6 bases). V was clipped by 7 bases and J by 6 bases, with 15 bases between them. Germline loops: CDR1 SGHVS, CDR2 FQNEAQ. The CDR3 contains 13 residues. The CDR3 DNA reads as TGTGCCAGCATCCAAAACAGGGATGCTGAAGCTTTCTTT. It translates to CASIQNRDAEAFF.

This chain uses TRBV5-6 with TRBJ1-2; no clear D. The V end was cut by 4 bases, the J end by 6 bases, with 13 bases between. This CDR3 has 13 residues. Germline CDR1 and CDR2: SGHDT and YYEEEE. The chain's CDR3 is CASSPFAPNGYTF. CDR3 coding DNA: TGTGCCAGCAGCCCCTTTGCCCCTAATGGCTACACCTTC. Together with reference TRBV5-6 and TRBJ1-2, the CDR3 gives the full variable domain: DAGVTQSPTHLIKTRGQQVTLRCSPKSGHDTVSWYQQALGQGPQFIFQYYEEEERQRGNFPDRFSGHQFPNYSSELNVNALLLGDSALYLCASSPFAPNGYTFGSGTRLTVV.

This chain joins TRBV6-5 and TRBJ2-1; D not certain. This CDR3 contains 11 residues. Germline values: CDR1 MNHEY, CDR2 SVGAGI. V lost 2 bases to trimming and J lost 9 bases, with 5 bases between them. This CDR3 is CASSYVGEQFF. The CDR3 DNA is TGTGCCAGCAGTTACGTCGGTGAGCAGTTCTTC.

V usage is TRBV6-1 and J usage is TRBJ1-2; D unclear. The CDR3 is 12 residues long. The V gene lost 1 base and the J gene lost 4 bases, with 4 bases spanning the gap. CDR1 is MNHNS and CDR2 is SASEGT in the germline V gene. In DNA form, the CDR3 reads TGTGCCAGCAGTGAAGAGGGCTATGGCTACACCTTC. The encoded protein is CASSEEGYGYTF.